This TCR beta chain is from a study of blood T cell repertoires in COVID-19. Turning to the study itself: Samples of COVID-19 (acute and convalescent) were obtained from the United States, Italy and Spain. Sample material is recorded as cDNA or gDNA derived from T cells, B-cell-depleted T cells, or PBMCs.

Germline V gene sequence: CDR1 SQVTM, CDR2 ANQGSEA. The CDR3 length is 13 residues. Trimming cost V 0 bases and J 4 bases, with 9 bases left between them. Per the authors' pipeline: Estimates of nucleated cell counts were drawn from the amplification of reference gene primers. Assay used: immunoSEQ multiplex PCR; TCRdb lists only in-frame clones, some missing. That table gives V, J and clone size, and the DNA gave D and trimming. The data contain fewer than 90,000 clones, approximately 86% of them singletons. The sequence was obtained from a male donor with acute or convalescent COVID-19. The chain joins TRBV29-1 to TRBJ1-2; no clear D gene. Sequencing was done on a sample of peripheral blood. The CDR3 DNA reads as TGCAGCGTTGAAGATGAGGGCCGCTATGGCTACACCTTC. As protein: CSVEDEGRYGYTF.